This TCR beta chain stems from a study of blood T cell repertoires in COVID-19 (dated by TCRdb to the early 2020s). A note on the overall study: The collaborator samples originated in the United States, Italy and Spain and spanned the acute and convalescent phases of COVID-19. The material from the prospective study consisted of cDNA or gDNA derived from T cells, B-cell-depleted T cells, or PBMCs. Subjects who had been exposed to COVID-19, were actively infected with it, or had recovered from it provided the deeply sampled blood TCRbeta repertoires that made up the dataset. A freely available public database, intended as a resource for researchers studying the immune response to SARS-CoV-2, is where the repertoires were released. Samples came from the ongoing ImmuneRACE study (first 160 participants) plus 1,254 subjects from 6 global collaborators. Nearly every sample came with metadata listing a de-identified subject ID, COVID-19 status, age in years and sex. Where HLA class I and class II types were available, the types were taken from metadata supplied by the sample provider, not from assay-based typing.

TCRbeta CDR3 regions were amplified from genomic DNA by means of the immunoSEQ Assay, a bias-controlled multiplex PCR. The paper's processing steps were these. Nucleated cell counts per sample were estimated from amplification of reference gene primers within the assay. To quantify the absolute abundance of each unique TCRbeta CDR3 rearrangement, sequence reads were collapsed and filtered. For each sample, productive Simpson clonality was calculated as the square root of Simpson's diversity index across productive rearrangements. TCRdb limited this immuneACCESS table to in-frame rearrangements with V and J called. A share of clones is missing; checked studies link under half to unresolved V genes, and the rest is unexplained. That table furnishes V, J and clone size, whereas the DNA furnished D and trimming. The sample has 120,000 to 150,000 clones on record, approximately 84% of them singletons. The ten most abundant clones make up roughly 2.7% of the sample.

Paper-wide results and their limitations: Clinical and demographic metadata were provided uncurated, with the amount varying by source and participant.

The germline V gene (reference sequence) gives CDR1 as MNHNY and CDR2 as SVGAGI. Spanning cysteine to phenylalanine, the CDR3 consists of 14 amino acids. Only the CDR3 DNA is retained, 42 bases long and in frame from the first base. V is shortened by 8 bases, J by 6 bases, and the region joining them spans 17 bases. The collaborating institutions used their own protocols to collect whole blood in K2EDTA tubes. For TCRbeta analysis, collaborators shipped samples as frozen whole blood, isolated PBMCs, or DNA extracted from either of those sample types. On this clone: Its target antigen remains unknown. Nothing much larger sits one base from this clone, and base qualities are not available.

The chain employs TRBV6-6 and TRBJ1-5; the D gene is perhaps TRBD1, on 5 matching bases. What was sequenced was peripheral blood. This TCR was recovered from a human donor with acute or convalescent COVID-19. The donor label of this sample is uncertain. The nucleotide sequence is given as TGTGCCAGCTTCAGGGATGGGGAAGGTCAGCCCCAGCATTTT. Translated, this gives CASFRDGEGQPQHF.